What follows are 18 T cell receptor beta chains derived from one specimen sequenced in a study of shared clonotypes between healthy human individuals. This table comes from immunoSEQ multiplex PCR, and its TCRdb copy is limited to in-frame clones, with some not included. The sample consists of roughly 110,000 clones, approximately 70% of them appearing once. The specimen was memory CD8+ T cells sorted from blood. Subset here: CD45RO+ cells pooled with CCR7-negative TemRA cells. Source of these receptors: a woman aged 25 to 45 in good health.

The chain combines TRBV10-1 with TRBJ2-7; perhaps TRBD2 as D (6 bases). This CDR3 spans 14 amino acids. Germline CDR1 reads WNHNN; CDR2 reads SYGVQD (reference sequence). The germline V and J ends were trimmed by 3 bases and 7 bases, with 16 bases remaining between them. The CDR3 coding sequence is TGCGCCAGCAGTGATCTGCGGGAAGGAAGGGAGCAGTACTTC. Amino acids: CASSDLREGREQYF.

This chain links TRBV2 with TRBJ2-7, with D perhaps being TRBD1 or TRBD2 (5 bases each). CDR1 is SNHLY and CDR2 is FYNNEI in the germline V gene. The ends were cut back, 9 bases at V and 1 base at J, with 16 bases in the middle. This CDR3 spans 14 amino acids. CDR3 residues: CASRERGPSYEQYF. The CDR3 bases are TGTGCCAGTAGAGAACGGGGACCATCCTACGAGCAGTACTTC.

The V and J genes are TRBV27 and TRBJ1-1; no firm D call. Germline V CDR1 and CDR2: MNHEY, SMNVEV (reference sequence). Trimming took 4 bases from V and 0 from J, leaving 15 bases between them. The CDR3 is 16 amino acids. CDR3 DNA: TGTGCCAGCAGTTCCTCCCCCTCGGGCCTGAACACTGAAGCTTTCTTT. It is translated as CASSSSPSGLNTEAFF.

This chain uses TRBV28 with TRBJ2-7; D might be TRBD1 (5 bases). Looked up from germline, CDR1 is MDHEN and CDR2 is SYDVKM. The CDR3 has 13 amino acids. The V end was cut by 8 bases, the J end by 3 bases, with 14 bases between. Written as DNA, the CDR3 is TGTGCCAGCCACCCTACAGGTGACTACGAGCAGTACTTC. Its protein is CASHPTGDYEQYF.

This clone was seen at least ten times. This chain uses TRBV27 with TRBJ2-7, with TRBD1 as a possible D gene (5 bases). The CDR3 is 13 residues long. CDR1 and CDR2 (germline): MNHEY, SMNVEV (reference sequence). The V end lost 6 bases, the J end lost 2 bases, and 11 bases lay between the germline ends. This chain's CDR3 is CASRKGPTYEQYF. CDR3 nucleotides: TGTGCCAGCAGGAAGGGGCCAACCTACGAGCAGTACTTC.

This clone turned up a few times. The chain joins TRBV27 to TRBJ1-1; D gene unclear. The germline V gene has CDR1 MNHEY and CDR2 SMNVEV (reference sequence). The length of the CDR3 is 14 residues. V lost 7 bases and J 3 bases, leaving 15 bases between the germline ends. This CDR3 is CASKRTSADTEAFF. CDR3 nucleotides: TGTGCCAGCAAAAGGACCTCGGCCGACACTGAAGCTTTCTTT.

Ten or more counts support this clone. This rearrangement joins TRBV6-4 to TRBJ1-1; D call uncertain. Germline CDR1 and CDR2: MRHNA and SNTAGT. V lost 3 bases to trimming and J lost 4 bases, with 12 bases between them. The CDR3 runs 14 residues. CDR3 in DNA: TGTGCCAGCAGTGAAAAAGGACGCGGCACTGAAGCTTTCTTT. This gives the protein CASSEKGRGTEAFF.

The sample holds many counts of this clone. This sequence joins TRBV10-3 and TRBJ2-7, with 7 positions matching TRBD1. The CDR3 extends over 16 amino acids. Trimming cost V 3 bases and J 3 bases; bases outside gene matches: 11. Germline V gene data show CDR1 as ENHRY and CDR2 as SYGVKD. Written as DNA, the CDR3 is TGTGCCATCAGTGACCCGACAGGGACGACCCACTACGAGCAGTACTTC. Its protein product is CAISDPTGTTHYEQYF.

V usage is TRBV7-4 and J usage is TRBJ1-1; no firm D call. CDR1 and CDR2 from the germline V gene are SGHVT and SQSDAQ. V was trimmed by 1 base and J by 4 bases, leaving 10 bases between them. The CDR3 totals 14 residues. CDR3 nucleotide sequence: TGTGCCAGCAGCTTAGGGCCCCCGGGCACTGAAGCTTTCTTT. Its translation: CASSLGPPGTEAFF.

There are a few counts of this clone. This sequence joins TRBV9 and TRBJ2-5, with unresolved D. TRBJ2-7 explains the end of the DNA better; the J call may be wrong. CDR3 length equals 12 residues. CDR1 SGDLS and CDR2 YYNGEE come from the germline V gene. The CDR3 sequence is CASLRLRDEQYF. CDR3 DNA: TGTGCCAGCTTGCGTCTCCGGGACGAGCAGTACTTC.

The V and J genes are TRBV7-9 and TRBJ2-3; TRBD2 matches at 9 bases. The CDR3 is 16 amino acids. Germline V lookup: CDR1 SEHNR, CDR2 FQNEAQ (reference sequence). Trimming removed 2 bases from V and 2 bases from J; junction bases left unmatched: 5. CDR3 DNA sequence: TGTGCCAGCAGCTTACGACTAGCGGAACCCACAGATACGCAGTATTTT. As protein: CASSLRLAEPTDTQYF.

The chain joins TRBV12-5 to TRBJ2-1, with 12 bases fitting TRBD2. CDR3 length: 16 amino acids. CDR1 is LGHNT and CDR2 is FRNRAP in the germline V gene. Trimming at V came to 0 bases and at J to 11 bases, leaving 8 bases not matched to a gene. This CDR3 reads CASGLVTLAGGPKQFF. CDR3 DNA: TGTGCTAGTGGTTTGGTAACCCTAGCGGGAGGGCCTAAGCAGTTCTTC.

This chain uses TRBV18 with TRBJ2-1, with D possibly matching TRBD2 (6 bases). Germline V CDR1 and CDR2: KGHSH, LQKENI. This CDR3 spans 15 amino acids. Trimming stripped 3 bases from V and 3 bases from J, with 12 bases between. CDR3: CASSPLAIHYNEQFF. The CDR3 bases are TGTGCCAGCTCACCCCTAGCGATTCACTACAATGAGCAGTTCTTC.

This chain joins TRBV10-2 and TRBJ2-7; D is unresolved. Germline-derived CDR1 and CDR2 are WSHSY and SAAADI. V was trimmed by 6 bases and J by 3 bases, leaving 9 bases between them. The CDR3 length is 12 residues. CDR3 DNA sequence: TGCGCCAGCAGCAGTGATCTCTACGAGCAGTACTTC. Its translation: CASSSDLYEQYF.

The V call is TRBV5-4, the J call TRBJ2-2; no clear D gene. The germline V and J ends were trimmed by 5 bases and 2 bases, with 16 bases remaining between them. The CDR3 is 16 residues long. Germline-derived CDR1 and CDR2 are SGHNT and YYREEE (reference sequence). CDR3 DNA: TGTGCCAGCAGTCGCAGTAGTGTCGGAAACACCGGGGAGCTGTTTTTT. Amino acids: CASSRSSVGNTGELFF.

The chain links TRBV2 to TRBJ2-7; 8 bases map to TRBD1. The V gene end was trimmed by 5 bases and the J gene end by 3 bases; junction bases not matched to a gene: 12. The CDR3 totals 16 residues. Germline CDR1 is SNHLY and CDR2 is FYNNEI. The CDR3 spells CASSTSGGSLFYEQYF. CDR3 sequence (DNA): TGTGCCAGCAGTACATCAGGGGGCAGCTTGTTCTACGAGCAGTACTTC.

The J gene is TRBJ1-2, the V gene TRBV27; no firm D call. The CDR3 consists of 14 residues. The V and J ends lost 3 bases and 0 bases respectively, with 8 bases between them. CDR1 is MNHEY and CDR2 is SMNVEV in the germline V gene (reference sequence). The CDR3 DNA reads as TGTGCCAGCAGTTTGGGCCAGCCTAACTATGGCTACACCTTC. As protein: CASSLGQPNYGYTF.

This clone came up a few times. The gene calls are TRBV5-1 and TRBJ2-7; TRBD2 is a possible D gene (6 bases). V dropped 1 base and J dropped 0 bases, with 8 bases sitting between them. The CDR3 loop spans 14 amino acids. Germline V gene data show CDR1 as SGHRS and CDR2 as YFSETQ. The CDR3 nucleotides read TGCGCCAGCAGCTTGAGCGGGTACTCCTACGAGCAGTACTTC. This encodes CASSLSGYSYEQYF.